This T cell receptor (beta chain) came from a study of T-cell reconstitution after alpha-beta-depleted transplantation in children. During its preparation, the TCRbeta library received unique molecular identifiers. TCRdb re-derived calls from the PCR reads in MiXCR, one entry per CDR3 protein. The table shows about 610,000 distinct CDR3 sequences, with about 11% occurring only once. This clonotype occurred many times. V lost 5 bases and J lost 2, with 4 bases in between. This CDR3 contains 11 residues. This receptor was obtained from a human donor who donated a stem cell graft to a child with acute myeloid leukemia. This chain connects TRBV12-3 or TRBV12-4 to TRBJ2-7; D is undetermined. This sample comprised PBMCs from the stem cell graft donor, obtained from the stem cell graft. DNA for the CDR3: TGTGCCAGCAGTGAGACCTACGAGCAGTACTTC. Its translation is CASSETYEQYF.